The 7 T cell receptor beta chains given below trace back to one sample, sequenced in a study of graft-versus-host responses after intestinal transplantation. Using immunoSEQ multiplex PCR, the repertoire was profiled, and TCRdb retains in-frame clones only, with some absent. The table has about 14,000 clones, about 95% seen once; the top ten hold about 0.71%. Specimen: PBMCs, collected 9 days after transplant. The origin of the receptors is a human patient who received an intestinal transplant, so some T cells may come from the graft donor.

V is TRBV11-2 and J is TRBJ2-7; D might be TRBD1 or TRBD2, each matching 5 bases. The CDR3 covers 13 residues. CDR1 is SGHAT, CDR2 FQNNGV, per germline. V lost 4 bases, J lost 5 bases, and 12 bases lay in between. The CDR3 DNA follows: TGTGCCAGCAGCTGGGACGCAGGGAACGAGCAGTACTTC. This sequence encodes CASSWDAGNEQYF.

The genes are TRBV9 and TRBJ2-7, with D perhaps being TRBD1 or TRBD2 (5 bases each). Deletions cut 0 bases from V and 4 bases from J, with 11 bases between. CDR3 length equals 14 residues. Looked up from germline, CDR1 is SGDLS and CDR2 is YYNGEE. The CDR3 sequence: CASSVGGRGYEQYF. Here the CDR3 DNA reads TGTGCCAGCAGCGTAGGGGGGAGAGGGTACGAGCAGTACTTC.

The CDR3: CASSTRQSSTDTQYF. CDR3 bases: TGTGCCAGCAGCACGAGACAGTCATCCACAGATACGCAGTATTTT. The V and J genes are TRBV7-8 and TRBJ2-3; D possibly corresponds to TRBD1 (5 bases). The CDR3 spans 15 residues. V gave up 5 bases and J gave up 2 bases, with 14 bases separating them. Germline-derived CDR1 and CDR2 are SGHVS and FQNEAQ.

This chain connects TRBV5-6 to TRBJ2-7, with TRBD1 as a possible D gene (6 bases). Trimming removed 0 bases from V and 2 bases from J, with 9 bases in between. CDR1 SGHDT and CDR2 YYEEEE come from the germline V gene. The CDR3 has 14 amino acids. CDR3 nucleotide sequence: TGTGCCAGCAGCTTGGGGGACAACGCCTACGAGCAGTACTTC. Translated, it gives CASSLGDNAYEQYF.

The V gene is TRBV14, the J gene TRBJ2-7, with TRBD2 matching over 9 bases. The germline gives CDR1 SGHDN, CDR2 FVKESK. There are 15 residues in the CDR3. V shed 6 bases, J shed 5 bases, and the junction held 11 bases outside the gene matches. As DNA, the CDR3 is TGTGCCAGCAGTCCATTGGGCGGGAGGGGTAACGAGCAGTACTTC. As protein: CASSPLGGRGNEQYF.

CDR3 sequence (DNA): TGTGCCAGCGCGGGCGGGGGCCCCTACGAGCAGTACTTC. It yields the protein CASAGGGPYEQYF. The rearrangement uses TRBV14 and TRBJ2-7, with TRBD2 as a possible D gene (7 bases). Germline V gene sequence: CDR1 SGHDN, CDR2 FVKESK. The CDR3 is made up of 13 amino acids. Trimming removed 8 bases from V and 2 bases from J, with 13 bases in between.

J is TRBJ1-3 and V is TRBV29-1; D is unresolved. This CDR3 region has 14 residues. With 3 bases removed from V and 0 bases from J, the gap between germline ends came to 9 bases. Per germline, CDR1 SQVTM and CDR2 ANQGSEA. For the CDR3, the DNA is TGCAGCGTTGAGGACGGCCGCTCTGGAAACACCATATATTTT. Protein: CSVEDGRSGNTIYF.